This T cell receptor (beta chain) was sequenced during a study of T cells in localized non-small cell lung cancer. Overall study findings and caveats: Only one tumor region went through sequencing, so heterogeneity may still be there. Within adjacent lung there appeared a median around 55 of the top 100 tumor clones.

A word on this clone: The antigen is unknown.

The V gene's germline CDR1 is SGHRS and CDR2 YFSETQ. This CDR3 is 16 amino acids long. V shed 0 bases and J 3 bases; nucleotides not matched to a gene: 4. Method: immunoSEQ multiplex PCR; TCRdb's copy keeps in-frame clones and lacks some. The sample records 70,000 to 80,000 clones, about 88% being singletons. The TCR comes from a woman aged 40 to 75 with stage I squamous cell lung carcinoma. The chain uses TRBV5-1 and TRBJ2-1; 9 nucleotides align to TRBD1. The input for sequencing was peripheral blood, taken before any cancer treatment. The DNA for the CDR3 is TGCGCCAGCAGCTTGGATGACAGGGGGTTCTACAATGAGCAGTTCTTC. Amino acids: CASSLDDRGFYNEQFF.